This TCR beta chain was identified in a study of blood T cells in healthy people across ages. On the study more broadly: Capturing about one barcoded beta molecule per two T cells was achieved by template switching.

Worth noting for this clonotype: No antigen is known for it.

Alongside a J-beta primer mix, a sample-barcoded 5' primer served in a second PCR lasting roughly 7 to 12 cycles. Each CDR3 protein gets one entry after TCRdb re-called the 5' RACE reads with MiXCR. The sample gives about 1.4 million distinct CDR3 sequences, 45% to 70% of which show up once; roughly 6.3% is in the top ten. All donors came from Russia, were Caucasian and healthy, and spanned ages roughly 6 to 95. General observations from the study: Any conclusive comparison of naive versus antigen-experienced cells was prevented by using unsorted PBMCs.

V dropped 4 bases and J dropped 1; count of bases not matched to a gene: 4. Germline V gives CDR1 SGHDN, CDR2 FVKESK. The CDR3 contains 15 residues. The material sequenced was blood. The sequence came from a man between 18 and 35 years old in good health. V usage is TRBV14 and J usage is TRBJ2-1; TRBD2 matches 7 bases. The CDR3 coding sequence is TGTGCCAGCAGCCTGGGGCGGGAGTCCTACAATGAGCAGTTCTTC. Translating it yields CASSLGRESYNEQFF.